This TCR beta chain was captured by sequencing in a study of blood T cell dynamics during melanoma immunotherapy. Study-wide background: Metastatic melanoma patients received first-line pembrolizumab or nivolumab plus ipilimumab. Whole-study findings and limits: Unlike progressors, later disease-control patients had W3 repertoires gaining clonality or diversity.

Each bulk PBMC sample had approximately 340 ng DNA loaded. Profiling relied on immunoSEQ multiplex PCR, and the TCRdb table lists in-frame clones only, not all of them. The sample lists roughly 5,000 clones; approximately 84% were seen once. Trimming took off 1 base at V and 0 bases at J, with 18 bases between the two ends. The CDR3 runs 18 residues. Germline V lookup: CDR1 SGHKS, CDR2 YYEKEE (reference sequence). As to this clone: The antigen is unknown.

As to time point: pre-treatment baseline. This rearrangement joins TRBV5-5 to TRBJ2-3, with D possibly being TRBD1 (6 bases). This specimen consisted of blood, obtained from a patient treated with checkpoint blockade. This receptor was identified in a human donor with melanoma. This CDR3 is CASSLRGIGPTSTDTQYF. In nucleotides, the CDR3 is TGTGCCAGCAGCTTGAGGGGGATAGGACCGACTAGCACAGATACGCAGTATTTT.